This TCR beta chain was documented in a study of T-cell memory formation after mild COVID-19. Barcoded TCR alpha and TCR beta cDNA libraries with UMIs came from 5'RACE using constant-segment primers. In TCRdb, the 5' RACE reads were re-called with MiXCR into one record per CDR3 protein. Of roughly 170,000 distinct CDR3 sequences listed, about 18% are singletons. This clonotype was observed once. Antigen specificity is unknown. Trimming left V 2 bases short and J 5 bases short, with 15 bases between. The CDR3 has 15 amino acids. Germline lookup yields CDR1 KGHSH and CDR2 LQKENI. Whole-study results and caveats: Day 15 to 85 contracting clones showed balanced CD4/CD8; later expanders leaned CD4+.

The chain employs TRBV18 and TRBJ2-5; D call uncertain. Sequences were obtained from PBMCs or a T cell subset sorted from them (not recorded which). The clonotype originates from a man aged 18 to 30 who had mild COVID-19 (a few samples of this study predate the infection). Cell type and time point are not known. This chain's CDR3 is CASSPFRDQGETQYF. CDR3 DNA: TGTGCCAGCTCACCATTCAGAGACCAAGGGGAGACCCAGTACTTC.